These 20 T cell receptor beta chains share one sample of origin, sequenced in a study of blood T cell repertoires in COVID-19. TCRdb's copy holds only in-frame clones and misses some; the assay was immunoSEQ multiplex PCR. This table has 140,000 or so clones, about nine tenths appearing once. Sequenced input: peripheral blood. These receptors were obtained from a woman aged 45-59 years with acute or convalescent COVID-19.

This clone was detected once. The chain links TRBV27 to TRBJ2-7; D may be TRBD1 (6 bases). The V end was cut by 5 bases, the J end by 0 bases, with 14 bases between. The V gene's germline CDR1 is MNHEY and CDR2 SMNVEV (reference sequence). The CDR3 extends over 15 amino acids. CDR3 protein: CASSVRGQFSYEQYF. As DNA, the CDR3 is TGTGCCAGCAGTGTCCGAGGACAGTTCTCCTACGAGCAGTACTTC.

This clone appeared a few times. The chain combines TRBV2 with TRBJ2-3; TRBD2 aligns across 8 bases. The CDR3 contains 15 residues. V was pared by 5 bases and J by 0 bases, with 4 bases of the junction left unmatched. Germline CDR1 is SNHLY and CDR2 is FYNNEI. This CDR3 reads CASSSTSGSTDTQYF. The DNA for the CDR3 is TGTGCCAGCAGTAGTACTAGCGGCAGCACAGATACGCAGTATTTT.

This clone was seen more than once but under ten times. This chain connects TRBV19 to TRBJ1-1, with 12 nucleotides matching TRBD1. CDR1 is LNHDA, CDR2 SQIVND, per germline (reference sequence). The CDR3 is made up of 16 amino acids. V shed 5 bases, J shed 7 bases, and the junction held 11 bases outside the gene matches. The CDR3, as DNA: TGTGCCAGTAGTCCGCATCCGGGACAGGGGGCAGATGAAGCTTTCTTT. The encoded protein is CASSPHPGQGADEAFF.

The CDR3 sequence: CASSWTNYGYTF. The CDR3 DNA reads as TGTGCCAGCAGCTGGACAAACTATGGCTACACCTTC. The genes are TRBV5-6 and TRBJ1-2; a weak D match, TRBD1 (5 bases). The CDR3 sequence is 12 residues long. V shed 3 bases and J shed 2 bases, with 5 bases lying between them. Germline V gene data show CDR1 as SGHDT and CDR2 as YYEEEE.

The chain is built from TRBV5-3 and TRBJ2-5, with a possible D match to TRBD2 (5 bases). Being an ORF, TRBV5-3 has a function that is uncertain. V lost 3 bases to trimming and J lost 3 bases, with 15 bases between them. This CDR3 contains 15 residues. This CDR3 is CARSWRRKREETQYF. In DNA, the CDR3 is TGTGCCAGAAGCTGGAGGCGAAAACGCGAAGAGACCCAGTACTTC.

The rearrangement links TRBV5-1 to TRBJ2-3; 7 positions match TRBD1. This CDR3 spans 17 amino acids. Germline V gene sequence: CDR1 SGHRS, CDR2 YFSETQ. J lost 1 base, V lost 4 bases, and 12 bases had no gene match. CDR3 region: CASSRLEGGKGTDTQYF. The CDR3 coding sequence is TGCGCCAGCAGCCGACTTGAAGGGGGCAAGGGCACAGATACGCAGTATTTT.

The genes are TRBV28 and TRBJ1-3; TRBD1 might be the D (5 bases). Germline CDR1 reads MDHEN; CDR2 reads SYDVKM. This CDR3 region has 16 residues. Trimming removed 5 bases at V and 0 bases at J, with 14 bases between. The CDR3 spells CASSPTDIHSGNTIYF. The CDR3, as DNA: TGTGCCAGCAGTCCGACGGACATTCACTCTGGAAACACCATATATTTT.

The chain recombines TRBV24-1 with TRBJ2-1; the D gene is possibly TRBD2 (6 bases). CDR3 size: 15 residues. CDR1 is KGHDR and CDR2 is SFDVKD in the germline V gene. V gave up 6 bases and J gave up 8 bases, with 19 bases separating them. The CDR3 region has the DNA TGTGCCACCAGTTTCAGCGGCCCTCCGGGGGATGAGCAGTTCTTC. It is translated as CATSFSGPPGDEQFF.

This clone was seen at least ten times. CDR3 sequence reads: CSVEGPTFSGGYTF. The CDR3 DNA is TGCAGCGTTGAAGGCCCAACCTTTTCGGGGGGCTACACCTTC. The chain links TRBV29-1 to TRBJ1-2; unclear D gene. CDR3 size: 14 residues. V lost 1 base and J lost 8, with 17 bases in between. Germline V CDR1 and CDR2: SQVTM, ANQGSEA.

The CDR3 loop reads CASSMLAVSTDTQYF. DNA of the CDR3: TGTGCCAGTAGTATGTTGGCGGTAAGCACAGATACGCAGTATTTT. The chain links TRBV19 to TRBJ2-3; no reliable D call. CDR3 size: 15 residues. Between the trimmed V and J ends, which lost 3 bases and 0 bases, there was a span of 10 bases. The germline gives CDR1 LNHDA, CDR2 SQIVND (reference sequence).

The chain carries TRBV27 and TRBJ1-2, with TRBD1 as a possible D gene (5 bases). The CDR3 spans 14 residues. The V and J ends lost 5 bases and 5 bases respectively, with 15 bases between them. CDR1 MNHEY and CDR2 SMNVEV come from the germline V gene (reference sequence). In DNA form, the CDR3 reads TGTGCCAGCAGTGGGGCAGGATGGCGTTATGGCTACACCTTC. Amino acid sequence: CASSGAGWRYGYTF.

V usage is TRBV19 and J usage is TRBJ1-1, with a weak D call TRBD1 (5 bases). This CDR3 contains 15 residues. V lost 5 bases and J 0 bases, leaving 13 bases between the germline ends. Looked up from germline, CDR1 is LNHDA and CDR2 is SQIVND (reference sequence). The CDR3 spells CASSAAGRVNTEAFF. The DNA of the CDR3 is TGTGCCAGTAGTGCGGCAGGGAGGGTGAACACTGAAGCTTTCTTT.

This chain connects TRBV10-2 to TRBJ2-3; 8 bases map to TRBD2. CDR1 and CDR2 from the germline V gene are WSHSY and SAAADI. V was clipped by 2 bases and J by 3 bases; unmatched bases: 4. The CDR3 covers 15 residues. The CDR3 nucleotides read TGCGCCAGCAGTGAGATCGGGGGGGGAACAGATACGCAGTATTTT. Translation: CASSEIGGGTDTQYF.

This chain uses TRBV27 with TRBJ1-5; D not resolved. V was clipped by 7 bases and J by 0 bases, with 4 bases between them. Germline CDR1 is MNHEY and CDR2 is SMNVEV (reference sequence). The CDR3 is 12 amino acids. The CDR3 spells CASKSSNQPQHF. DNA for the CDR3: TGTGCCAGCAAGAGTAGCAATCAGCCCCAGCATTTT.

The chain couples TRBV11-2 to TRBJ1-2; TRBD1 matches 9 bases. Germline V CDR1 and CDR2: SGHAT, FQNNGV. V dropped 5 bases and J dropped 8; count of bases not matched to a gene: 9. The CDR3 runs 14 residues. This chain's CDR3 is CASSPGQGREGYTF. In DNA form, the CDR3 reads TGTGCCAGCAGCCCGGGACAGGGAAGGGAGGGCTACACCTTC.

The chain links TRBV30 to TRBJ1-4; D gene uncertain. The CDR3 has 15 amino acids. Trimming shortened V by 1 base and J by 0 bases, and 9 bases separated the two germline ends. Germline assignment: CDR1 GTSNPN and CDR2 SVGIG (reference sequence). The chain's CDR3 is CAWSARLPTNEKLFF. CDR3 sequence (DNA): TGTGCCTGGAGTGCAAGACTCCCAACTAATGAAAAACTGTTTTTT.

V usage is TRBV2 and J usage is TRBJ1-1, with a tentative D call TRBD1 (6 bases). CDR1 SNHLY and CDR2 FYNNEI come from the germline V gene. The length of the CDR3 is 15 residues. V shed 7 bases and J shed 0 bases, with 15 bases lying between them. As DNA, the CDR3 is TGTGCCAGCAAACGGACAGATTCGATGAACACTGAAGCTTTCTTT. It encodes CASKRTDSMNTEAFF.

The rearrangement links TRBV2 to TRBJ2-3, with 7 nucleotides matching TRBD2. Germline V gene lookup returns CDR1 SNHLY and CDR2 FYNNEI. Germline trimming cut 2 bases from V and 2 bases from J; bases unmatched to any gene: 7. The CDR3 totals 16 residues. CDR3 region: CASSERASGHTDTQYF. The DNA of the CDR3 is TGTGCCAGCAGTGAAAGGGCTAGCGGACACACAGATACGCAGTATTTT.

The genes are TRBV18 and TRBJ2-4, with 7 bases fitting TRBD1. Germline V gives CDR1 KGHSH, CDR2 LQKENI. The length of the CDR3 is 15 residues. V lost 3 bases to trimming and J lost 3 bases; unmatched junction nucleotides: 5. The CDR3 region has the DNA TGTGCCAGCTCACCTGACAGGGCGAACAAAAACATTCAGTACTTC. This encodes CASSPDRANKNIQYF.

The V call is TRBV15, the J call TRBJ1-5, with 7 nucleotides matching TRBD1. CDR3 length: 15 amino acids. V was clipped by 5 bases and J by 2 bases; unmatched bases: 6. Germline V gene data show CDR1 as LNHNV and CDR2 as YYDKDF (reference sequence). DNA of the CDR3: TGTGCCACCAGCTTCCCCGGGACAGGCAATCAGCCCCAGCATTTT. This sequence encodes CATSFPGTGNQPQHF. The full variable domain, its missing parts supplied by reference TRBV15 and TRBJ1-5, is DAMVIQNPRYQVTQFGKPVTLSCSQTLNHNVMYWYQQKSSQAPKLLFHYYDKDFNNEADTPDNFQSRRPNTSFCFLDIRSPGLGDTAMYLCATSFPGTGNQPQHFGDGTRLSIL.